The table lists the clone carrying this T cell receptor beta chain with a few counts. The target antigen is unknown. Via MiXCR, TCRdb re-called the 5' RACE reads, giving one row per CDR3 protein. This table has nearly 55,000 distinct CDR3 sequences, approximately 25% appearing once. The V segment lost 7 bases and the J segment 1 base; nucleotides outside the gene matches: 6. The V gene's germline CDR1 is SGHRS and CDR2 YFSETQ. This CDR3 comprises 14 residues. Study-level points and caveats: Larger-cohort validation covered only one TCR beta V-J rearrangement. Tumor memory CD4+ T cell TCR gene usage clustered with blood and lymph node memory CD4+ cells and lymph node naive CD4+ cells.

The clonotype was recovered from a female donor with breast cancer. Input material: tumor-infiltrating naive CD4+ T cells sorted from the breast tumor. The subset: naive CD4+ T cells, CD4+CD45RA+CD25-. This sequence joins TRBV5-1 and TRBJ2-5, with TRBD1 matching 8 bases. The CDR3 nucleotides are TGCGCCAGCGGACAGGGTGGTTTCCAAGAGACCCAGTACTTC. Amino acid sequence: CASGQGGFQETQYF.